This T cell receptor beta chain was captured in a study of blood T cell repertoires in COVID-19. Study in general: Whether acute or convalescent, the COVID-19 samples came from the United States, Italy and Spain. In each case, the material was cDNA or gDNA derived from T cells, B-cell-depleted T cells, or PBMCs.

Original analysis: Reference gene primer amplification yielded estimated nucleated cell counts. The data were produced by immunoSEQ multiplex PCR, yet TCRdb's version contains in-frame clones alone and is incomplete. V and J calls and clone size come straight from that table; D and trimming were deduced from the DNA. In the table there are about 40,000 clones, 70% to 90% of which are singletons. This sequence was found in a man aged 50 to 59 in a cohort sampled during active COVID-19. Input material: peripheral blood.

The CDR3 is CASSEYGGGTGELFF. The CDR3 nucleotides read TGTGCCAGCAGTGAATATGGCGGGGGAACCGGGGAGCTGTTTTTT. The gene calls are TRBV2 and TRBJ2-2, with 7 positions matching TRBD2. CDR1 is SNHLY and CDR2 is FYNNEI in the germline V gene. With 2 bases clipped from V and 5 bases from J, the junction kept 5 bases outside the gene matches. This CDR3 region has 15 residues.